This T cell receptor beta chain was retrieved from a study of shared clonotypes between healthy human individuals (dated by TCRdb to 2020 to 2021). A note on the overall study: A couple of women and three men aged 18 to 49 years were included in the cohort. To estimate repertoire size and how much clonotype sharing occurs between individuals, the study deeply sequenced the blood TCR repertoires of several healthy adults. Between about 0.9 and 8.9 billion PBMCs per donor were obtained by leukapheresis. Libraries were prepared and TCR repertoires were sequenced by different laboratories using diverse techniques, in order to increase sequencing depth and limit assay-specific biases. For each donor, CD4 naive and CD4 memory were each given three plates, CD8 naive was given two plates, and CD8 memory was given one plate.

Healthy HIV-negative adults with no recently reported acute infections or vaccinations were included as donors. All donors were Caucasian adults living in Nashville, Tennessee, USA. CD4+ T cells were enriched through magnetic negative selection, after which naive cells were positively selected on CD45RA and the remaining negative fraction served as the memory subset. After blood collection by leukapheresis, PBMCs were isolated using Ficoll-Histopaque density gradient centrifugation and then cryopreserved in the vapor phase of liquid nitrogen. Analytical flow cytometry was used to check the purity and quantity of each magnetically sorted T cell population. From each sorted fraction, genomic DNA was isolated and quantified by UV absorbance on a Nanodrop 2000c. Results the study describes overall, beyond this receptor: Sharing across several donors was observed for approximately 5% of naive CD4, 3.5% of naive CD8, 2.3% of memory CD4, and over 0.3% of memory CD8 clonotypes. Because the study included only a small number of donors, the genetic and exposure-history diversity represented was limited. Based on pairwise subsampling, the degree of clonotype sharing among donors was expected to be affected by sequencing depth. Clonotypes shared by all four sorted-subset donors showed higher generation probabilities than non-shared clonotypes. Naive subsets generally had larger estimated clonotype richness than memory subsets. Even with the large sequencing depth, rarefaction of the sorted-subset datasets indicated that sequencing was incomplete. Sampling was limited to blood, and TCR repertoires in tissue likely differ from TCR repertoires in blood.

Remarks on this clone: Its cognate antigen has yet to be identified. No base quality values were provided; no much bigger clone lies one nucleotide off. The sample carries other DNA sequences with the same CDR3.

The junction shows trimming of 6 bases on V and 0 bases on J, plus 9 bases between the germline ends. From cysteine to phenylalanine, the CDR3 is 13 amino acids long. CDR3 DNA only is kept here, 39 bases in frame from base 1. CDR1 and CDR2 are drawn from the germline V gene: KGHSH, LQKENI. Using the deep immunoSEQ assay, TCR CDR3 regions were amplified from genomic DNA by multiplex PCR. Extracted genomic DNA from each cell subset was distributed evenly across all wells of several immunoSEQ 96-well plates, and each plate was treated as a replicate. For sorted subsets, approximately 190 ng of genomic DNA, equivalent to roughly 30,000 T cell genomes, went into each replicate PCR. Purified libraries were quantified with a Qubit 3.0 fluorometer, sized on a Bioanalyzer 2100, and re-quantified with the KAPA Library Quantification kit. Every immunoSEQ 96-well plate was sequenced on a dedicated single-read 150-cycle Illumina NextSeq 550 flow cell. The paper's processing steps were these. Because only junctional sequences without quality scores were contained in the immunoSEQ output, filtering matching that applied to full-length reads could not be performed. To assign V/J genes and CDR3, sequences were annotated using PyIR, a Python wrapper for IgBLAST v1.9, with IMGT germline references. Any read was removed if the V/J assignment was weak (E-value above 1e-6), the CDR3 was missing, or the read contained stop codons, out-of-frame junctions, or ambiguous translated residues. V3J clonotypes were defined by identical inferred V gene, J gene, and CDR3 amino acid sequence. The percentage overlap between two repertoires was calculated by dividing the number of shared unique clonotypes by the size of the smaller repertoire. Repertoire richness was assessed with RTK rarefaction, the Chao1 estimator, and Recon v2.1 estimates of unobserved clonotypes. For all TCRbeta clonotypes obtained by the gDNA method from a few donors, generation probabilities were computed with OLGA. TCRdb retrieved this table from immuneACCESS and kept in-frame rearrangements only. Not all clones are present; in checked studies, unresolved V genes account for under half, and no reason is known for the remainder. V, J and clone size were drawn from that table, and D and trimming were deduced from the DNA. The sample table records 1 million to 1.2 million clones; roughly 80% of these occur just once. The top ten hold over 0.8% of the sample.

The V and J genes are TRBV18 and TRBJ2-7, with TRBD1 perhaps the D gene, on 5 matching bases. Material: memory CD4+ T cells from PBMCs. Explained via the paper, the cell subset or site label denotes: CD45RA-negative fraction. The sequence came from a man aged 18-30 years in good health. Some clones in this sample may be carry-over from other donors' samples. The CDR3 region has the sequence CASSLGRSYEQYF. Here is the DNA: TGTGCCAGCTCCCTGGGGCGCTCCTACGAGCAGTACTTC.